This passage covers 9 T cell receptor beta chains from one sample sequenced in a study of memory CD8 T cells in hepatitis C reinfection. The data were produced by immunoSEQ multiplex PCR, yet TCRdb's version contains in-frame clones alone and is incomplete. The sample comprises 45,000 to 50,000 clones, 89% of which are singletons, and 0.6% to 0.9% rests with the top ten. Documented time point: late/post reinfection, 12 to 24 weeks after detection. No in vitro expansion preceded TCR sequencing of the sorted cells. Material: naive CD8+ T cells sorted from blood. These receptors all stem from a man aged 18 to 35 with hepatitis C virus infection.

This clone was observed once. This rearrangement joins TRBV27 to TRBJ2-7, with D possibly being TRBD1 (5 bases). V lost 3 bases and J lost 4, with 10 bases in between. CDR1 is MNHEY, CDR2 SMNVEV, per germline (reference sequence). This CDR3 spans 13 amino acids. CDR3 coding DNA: TGTGCCAGCAGTTTCACCGCAGGGTACGAGCAGTACTTC. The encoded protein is CASSFTAGYEQYF.

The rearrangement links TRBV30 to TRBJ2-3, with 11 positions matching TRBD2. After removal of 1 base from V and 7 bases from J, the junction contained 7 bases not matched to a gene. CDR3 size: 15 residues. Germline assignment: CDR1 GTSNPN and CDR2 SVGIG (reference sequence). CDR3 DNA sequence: TGTGCCTGGAGTGCCCCTAGCGGGGGGCCGCATACGCAGTATTTT. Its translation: CAWSAPSGGPHTQYF.

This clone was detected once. CDR3 loop: CASSETGGEETQYF. The CDR3 DNA reads as TGTGCCAGCAGTGAAACTGGGGGCGAGGAGACCCAGTACTTC. The chain carries TRBV25-1 and TRBJ2-5; D may be TRBD1 (6 bases). The CDR3 is made up of 14 amino acids. CDR1 and CDR2 (germline): MGHDK, SYGVNS. The V end was cut by 2 bases, the J end by 5 bases, with 12 bases between.

CDR3 DNA sequence: TGTGCCTGGAGTGTTAGCACTGAAGCTTTCTTT. Translated, it gives CAWSVSTEAFF. The chain uses TRBV30 and TRBJ1-1; unclear D gene. The CDR3 length is 11 residues. Germline lookup yields CDR1 GTSNPN and CDR2 SVGIG (reference sequence). V dropped 0 bases and J dropped 4 bases, with 3 bases sitting between them.

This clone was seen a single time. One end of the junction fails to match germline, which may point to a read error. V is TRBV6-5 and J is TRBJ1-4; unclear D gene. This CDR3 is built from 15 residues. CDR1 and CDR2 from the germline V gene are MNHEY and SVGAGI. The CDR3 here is CASSYSGGISEKLVF. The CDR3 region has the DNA TGTGCCAGCAGTTACTCGGGAGGGATCAGCGAAAAACTGGTTTTT.

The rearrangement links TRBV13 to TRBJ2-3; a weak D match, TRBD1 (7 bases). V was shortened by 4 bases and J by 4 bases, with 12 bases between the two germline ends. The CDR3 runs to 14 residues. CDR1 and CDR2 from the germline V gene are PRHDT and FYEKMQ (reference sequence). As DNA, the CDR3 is TGTGCCAGCAGCTCCAGGGGGGCGGCAGATACGCAGTATTTT. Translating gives CASSSRGAADTQYF.

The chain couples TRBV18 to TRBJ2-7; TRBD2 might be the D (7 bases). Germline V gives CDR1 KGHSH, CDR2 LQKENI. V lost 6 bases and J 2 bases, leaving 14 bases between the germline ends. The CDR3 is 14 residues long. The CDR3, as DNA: TGTGCCAGCTCCCCCCCCGGGGGGCCCTACGAGCAGTACGTC. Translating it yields CASSPPGGPYEQYV.

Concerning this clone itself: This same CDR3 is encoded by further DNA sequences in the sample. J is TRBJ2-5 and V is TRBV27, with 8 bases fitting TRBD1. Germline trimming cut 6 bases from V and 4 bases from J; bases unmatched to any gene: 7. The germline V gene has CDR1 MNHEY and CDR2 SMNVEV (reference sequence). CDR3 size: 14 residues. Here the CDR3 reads CASSPGQAGETQYF. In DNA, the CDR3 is TGTGCCAGCAGCCCGGGACAGGCGGGAGAGACCCAGTACTTC.

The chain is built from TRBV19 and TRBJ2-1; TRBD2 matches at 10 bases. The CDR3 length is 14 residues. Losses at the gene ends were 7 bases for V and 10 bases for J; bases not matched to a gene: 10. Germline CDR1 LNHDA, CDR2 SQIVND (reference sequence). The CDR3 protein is CASIGLAGAGEQFF. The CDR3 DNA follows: TGTGCCAGTATCGGTCTAGCGGGAGCGGGAGAGCAGTTCTTC.